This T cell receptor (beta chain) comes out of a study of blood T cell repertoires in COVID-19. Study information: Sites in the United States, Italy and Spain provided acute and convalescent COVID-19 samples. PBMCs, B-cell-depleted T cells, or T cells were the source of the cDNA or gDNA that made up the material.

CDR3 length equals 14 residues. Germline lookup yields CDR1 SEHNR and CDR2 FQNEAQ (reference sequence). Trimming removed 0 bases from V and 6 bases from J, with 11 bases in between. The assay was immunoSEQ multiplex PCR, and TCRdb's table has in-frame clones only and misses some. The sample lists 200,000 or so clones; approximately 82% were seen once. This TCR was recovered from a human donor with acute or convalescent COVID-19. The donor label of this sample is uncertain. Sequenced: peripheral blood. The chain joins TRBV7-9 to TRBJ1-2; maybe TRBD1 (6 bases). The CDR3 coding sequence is TGTGCCAGCAGCTTAGCGCCGGGACATAATGGCTACACCTTC. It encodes CASSLAPGHNGYTF.